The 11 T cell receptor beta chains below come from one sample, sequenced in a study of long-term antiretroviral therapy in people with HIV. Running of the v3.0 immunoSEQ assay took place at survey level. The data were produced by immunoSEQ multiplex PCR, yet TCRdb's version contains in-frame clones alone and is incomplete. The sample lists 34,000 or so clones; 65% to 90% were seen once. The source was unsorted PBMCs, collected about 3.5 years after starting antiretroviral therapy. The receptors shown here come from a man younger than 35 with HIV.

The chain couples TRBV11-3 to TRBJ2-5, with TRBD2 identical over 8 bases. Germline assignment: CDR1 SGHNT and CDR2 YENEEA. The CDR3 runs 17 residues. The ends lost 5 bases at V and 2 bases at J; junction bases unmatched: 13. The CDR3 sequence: CASSRGVGGRTQETQYF. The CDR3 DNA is TGTGCCAGCAGCCGAGGGGTGGGCGGGAGGACTCAAGAGACCCAGTACTTC.

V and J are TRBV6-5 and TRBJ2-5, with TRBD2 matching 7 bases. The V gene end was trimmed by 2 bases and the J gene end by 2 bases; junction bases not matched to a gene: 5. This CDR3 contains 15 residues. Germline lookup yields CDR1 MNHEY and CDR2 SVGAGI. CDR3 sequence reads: CASSYGGGLQETQYF. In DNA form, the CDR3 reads TGTGCCAGCAGTTACGGGGGGGGACTACAAGAGACCCAGTACTTC.

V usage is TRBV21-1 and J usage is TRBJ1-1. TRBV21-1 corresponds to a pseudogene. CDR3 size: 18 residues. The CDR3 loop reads CASSALRGTLRDRTEAFF. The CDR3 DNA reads TGTGCCAGCAGCGCCTTAAGGGGCACACTTCGGGATAGGACTGAAGCTTTCTTT.

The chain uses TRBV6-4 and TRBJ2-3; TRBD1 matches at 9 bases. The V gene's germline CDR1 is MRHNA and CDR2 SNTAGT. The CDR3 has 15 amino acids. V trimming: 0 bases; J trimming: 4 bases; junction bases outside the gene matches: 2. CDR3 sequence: CASSDSRQGADTQYF. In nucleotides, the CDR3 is TGTGCCAGCAGTGACTCGAGACAGGGGGCAGATACGCAGTATTTT.

In DNA, the CDR3 is TGTGCCAGCAGCGTAGACGGGGGATACACTGAAGCTTTCTTT. Translation: CASSVDGGYTEAFF. This chain joins TRBV9 and TRBJ1-1, with a weak D call TRBD1 (5 bases). Per germline, CDR1 SGDLS and CDR2 YYNGEE. The CDR3 is 14 residues long. Trimming took off 0 bases at V and 3 bases at J, with 9 bases between the two ends.

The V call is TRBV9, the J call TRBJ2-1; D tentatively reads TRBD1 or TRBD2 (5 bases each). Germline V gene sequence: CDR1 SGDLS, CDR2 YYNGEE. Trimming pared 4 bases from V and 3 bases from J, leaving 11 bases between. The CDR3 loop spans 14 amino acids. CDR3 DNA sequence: TGTGCCAGCAGCCCGGGACCACTCTACAATGAGCAGTTCTTC. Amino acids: CASSPGPLYNEQFF. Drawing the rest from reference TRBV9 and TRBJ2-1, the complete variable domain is DSGVTQTPKHLITATGQRVTLRCSPRSGDLSVYWYQQSLDQGLQFLIQYYNGEERAKGNILERFSAQQFPDLHSELNLSSLELGDSALYFCASSPGPLYNEQFFGPGTRLTVL.

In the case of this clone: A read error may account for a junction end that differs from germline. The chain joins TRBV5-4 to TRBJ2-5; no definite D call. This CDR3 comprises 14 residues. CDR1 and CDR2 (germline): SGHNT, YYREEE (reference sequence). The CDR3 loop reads CASSLEIAQGTQYF. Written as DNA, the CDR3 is TGTGCCAGCAGCTTGGAAATAGCCCAAGGGACCCAGTACTTC.

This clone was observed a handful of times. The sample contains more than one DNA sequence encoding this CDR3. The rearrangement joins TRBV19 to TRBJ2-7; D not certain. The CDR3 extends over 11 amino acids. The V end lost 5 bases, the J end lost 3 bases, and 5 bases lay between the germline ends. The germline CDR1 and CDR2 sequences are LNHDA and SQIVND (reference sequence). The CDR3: CASSSRYEQYF. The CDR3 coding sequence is TGTGCCAGTAGTTCCCGCTACGAGCAGTACTTC.

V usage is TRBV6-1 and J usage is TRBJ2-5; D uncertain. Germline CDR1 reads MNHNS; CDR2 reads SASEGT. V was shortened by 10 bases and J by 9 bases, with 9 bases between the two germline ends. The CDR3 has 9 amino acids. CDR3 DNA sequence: TGTGCCATAGGGCCTTCCCAGTACTTC. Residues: CAIGPSQYF.

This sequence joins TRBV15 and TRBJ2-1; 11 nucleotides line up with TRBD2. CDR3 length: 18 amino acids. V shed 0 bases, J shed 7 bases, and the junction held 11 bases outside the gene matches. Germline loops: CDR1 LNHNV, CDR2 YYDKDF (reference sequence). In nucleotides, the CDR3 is TGTGCCACCAGCAGAGATAAGAGACCTAGCGGGAGGCAGAATGAGCAGTTCTTC. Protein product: CATSRDKRPSGRQNEQFF.

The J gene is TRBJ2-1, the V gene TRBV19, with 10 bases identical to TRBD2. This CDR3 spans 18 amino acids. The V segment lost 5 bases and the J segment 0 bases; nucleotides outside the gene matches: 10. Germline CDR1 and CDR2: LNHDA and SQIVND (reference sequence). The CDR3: CASSPLAGALSSYNEQFF. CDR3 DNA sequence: TGTGCCAGTAGTCCTCTAGCGGGAGCCCTTAGCTCCTACAATGAGCAGTTCTTC.